This TCR beta chain was observed in a study of T-cell reconstitution after alpha-beta-depleted transplantation in children. Overall study findings and caveats: By one year post-transplant, T-cell counts and diversity largely arose from T cells that were newly produced. Some patients' high day-60 TCRbeta diversity was traced to surviving recipient T cells and thymic progenitors. Reported findings indicate that, about two months after transplant, alpha-beta T cells came from several hundred expanded clones, which were derived from non-depleted graft cells.

Deletions cut 5 bases from V and 6 bases from J, with 8 bases between. Germline lookup yields CDR1 PRHDT and CDR2 FYEKMQ (reference sequence). The CDR3 loop spans 12 amino acids. The sample holds many counts of this clonotype. Antigen: not known. Unique molecular identifiers were built into the TCRbeta library. TCRdb called the PCR reads again in MiXCR, with one record for every CDR3 protein. This sample yields fewer than 350,000 distinct CDR3 sequences, of which roughly 8.2% are seen a single time; approximately 9% belongs to the top ten. The chain couples TRBV13 to TRBJ2-4; tentatively, D is TRBD2 (6 bases). The sequencing here drew on peripheral blood, taken 360 days after TCRalphabeta/CD19-depleted stem cell transplant. This receptor was obtained from a female patient aged 2-10 years who had a stem cell transplant for Fanconi anemia, so the T cells may come from the graft donor. The CDR3 sequence is CASSEGGNIQYF. The DNA for the CDR3 is TGTGCCAGCAGCGAGGGAGGAAACATTCAGTACTTC.